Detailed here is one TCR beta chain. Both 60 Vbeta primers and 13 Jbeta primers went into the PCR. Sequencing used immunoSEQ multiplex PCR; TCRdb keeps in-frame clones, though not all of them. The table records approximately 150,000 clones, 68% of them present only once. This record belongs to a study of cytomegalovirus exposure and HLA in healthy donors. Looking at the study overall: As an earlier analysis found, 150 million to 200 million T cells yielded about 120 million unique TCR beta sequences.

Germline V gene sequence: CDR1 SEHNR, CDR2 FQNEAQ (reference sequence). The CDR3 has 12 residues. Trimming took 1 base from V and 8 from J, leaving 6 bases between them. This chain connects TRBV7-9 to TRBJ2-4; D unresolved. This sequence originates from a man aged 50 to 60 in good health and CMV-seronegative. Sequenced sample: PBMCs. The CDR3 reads CASSLGQDIQYF. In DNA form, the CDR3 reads TGTGCCAGCAGCTTAGGGCAGGACATTCAGTACTTC.